This T cell receptor beta chain came from a study of cytomegalovirus exposure and HLA in healthy donors. Trimming removed 10 bases at V and 11 bases at J, with 26 bases between. Germline assignment: CDR1 LNHDA and CDR2 SQIVND (reference sequence). The CDR3 has 14 amino acids. This table comes from immunoSEQ multiplex PCR, and its TCRdb copy is limited to in-frame clones, with some not included. The sample includes 150,000 to 200,000 clones, 86% of them seen just once. The sequenced sample was PBMCs. This chain uses TRBV19 with TRBJ1-1; D gene ambiguous. The source of this sequence is a woman aged 18-29 years in good health and CMV-seronegative. The CDR3 sequence: CAKFGRERPLRAFF. DNA of the CDR3: TGTGCCAAGTTCGGAAGGGAGAGGCCATTAAGGGCTTTCTTT.